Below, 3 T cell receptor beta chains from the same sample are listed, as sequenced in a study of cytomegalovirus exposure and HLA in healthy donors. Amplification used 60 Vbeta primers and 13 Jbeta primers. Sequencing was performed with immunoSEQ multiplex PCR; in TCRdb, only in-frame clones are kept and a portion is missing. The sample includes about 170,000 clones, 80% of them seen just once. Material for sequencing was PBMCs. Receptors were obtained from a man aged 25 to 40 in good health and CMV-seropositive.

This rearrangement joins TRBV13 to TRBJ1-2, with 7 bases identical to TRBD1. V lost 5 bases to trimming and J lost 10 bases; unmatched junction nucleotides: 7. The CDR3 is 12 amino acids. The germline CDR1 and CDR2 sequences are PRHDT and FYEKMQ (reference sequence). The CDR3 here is CASSPRQGDYTF. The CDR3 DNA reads TGTGCCAGCAGCCCAAGACAGGGAGACTACACCTTC. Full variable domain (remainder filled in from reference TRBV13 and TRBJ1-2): AAGVIQSPRHLIKEKRETATLKCYPIPRHDTVYWYQQGPGQDPQFLISFYEKMQSDKGSIPDRFSAQQFSDYHSELNMSSLELGDSALYFCASSPRQGDYTFGSGTRLTVV.

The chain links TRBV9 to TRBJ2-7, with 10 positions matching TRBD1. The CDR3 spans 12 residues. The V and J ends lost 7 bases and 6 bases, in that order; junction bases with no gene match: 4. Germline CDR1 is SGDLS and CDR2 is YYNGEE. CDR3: CASRGQGPEQYF. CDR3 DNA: TGTGCCAGCCGGGGACAGGGGCCCGAGCAGTACTTC.

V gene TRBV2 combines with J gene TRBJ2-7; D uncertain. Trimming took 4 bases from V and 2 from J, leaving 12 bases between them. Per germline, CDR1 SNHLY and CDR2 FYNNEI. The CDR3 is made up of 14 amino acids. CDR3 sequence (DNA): TGTGCCAGCAGTGGCGGCAGCTCGACCTACGAGCAGTACTTC. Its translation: CASSGGSSTYEQYF.